The rows below give T cell receptor beta chains drawn from one sample of a study of T cell repertoires in cytomegalovirus infection. Their target antigens are unknown. From the reads, TCRdb called clonotypes with MiXCR, one entry per CDR3 protein. The repertoire has about 920,000 distinct CDR3 sequences, approximately 31% of them found once; the top ten carry under 15%. Material: cultured CD8+ T cells from PBMCs, obtained from culture after CMV antigen stimulation. The receptors stem from a human donor in good health (CMV status not recorded). Some clones in this sample may be carry-over from other donors' samples. Each CDR3 is given with its conserved first and last residue. D genes are given only for firm matches. The listing skips clone size in some rows; elsewhere it reads once, few, many or a size class.

V	J	D	size	DNA	CDR3
TRBV7-2	TRBJ2-3	.	many	TGTGCCAGCACCCTCCCCCCCCCGGGGGAAGATACGCAGTATTTT	CASTLPPPGEDTQYF
TRBV28	TRBJ1-1	TRBD1	.	TGTGCCAGCAGCCCCCGGGACAGGGGGCATACTGAAGCTTTCTTT	CASSPRDRGHTEAFF
TRBV7-6	TRBJ1-1	.	.	TGTGCCAGCAGCTTAGGGTCGGGGGCCGGCACTGAAGCTTTCTTT	CASSLGSGAGTEAFF
TRBV14	TRBJ2-1	.	.	TGTGCCAGCAGCCAAGATAAAGGGATTGCCTACAATGAGCAGTTCTTC	CASSQDKGIAYNEQFF
TRBV6-6	TRBJ2-3	.	.	TGTGCCAGCAGTTTTCTAGGTCTCGCAACTAGCACAGATACGCAGTATTTT	CASSFLGLATSTDTQYF
TRBV7-8	TRBJ2-5	TRBD2	.	TGTGTCAGCAGCCTGGGACTAGCGGGGGGGCCATACCAGACCCAGTACTTC	CVSSLGLAGGPYQTQYF
TRBV6-1	TRBJ1-2	.	few	TGTGCCAGCAGTGAAGGCCCAGGGGCGTCCTATGGCTACACCTTC	CASSEGPGASYGYTF
TRBV7-9	TRBJ2-3	.	.	TGTGCCAGCAGCTTAGCGCTCCAAGATACGCAGTATTTT	CASSLALQDTQYF
TRBV12-5	TRBJ2-1	.	.	TGTGCTAGTAGTTTGGGTTCTTGGGGCCGGGACAATGAGCAGTTCTTC	CASSLGSWGRDNEQFF
TRBV9	TRBJ1-6	TRBD1	.	TGTGCCAGCAGCATAGACAGGGGTTCACCCCTCCACTTT	CASSIDRGSPLHF